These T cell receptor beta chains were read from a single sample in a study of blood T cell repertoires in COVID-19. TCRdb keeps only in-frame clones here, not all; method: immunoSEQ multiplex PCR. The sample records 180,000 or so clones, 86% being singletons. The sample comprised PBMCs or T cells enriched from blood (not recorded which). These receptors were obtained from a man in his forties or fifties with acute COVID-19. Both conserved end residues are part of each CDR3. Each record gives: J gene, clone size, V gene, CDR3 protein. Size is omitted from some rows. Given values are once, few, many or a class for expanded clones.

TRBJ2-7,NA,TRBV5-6,CASSLTGIGREQYF
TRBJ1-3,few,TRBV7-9,CASSPTTGTRNTIYF
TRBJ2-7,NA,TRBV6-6,CASYDRTYEQYF
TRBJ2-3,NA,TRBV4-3,CASSQTAGLARIEAPDTQYF
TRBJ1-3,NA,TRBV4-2,CASSPGTGSGNTIYF
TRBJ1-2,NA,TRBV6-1,CASSETGLGRTGYTF
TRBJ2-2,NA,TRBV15,CATSTEPAGELFF
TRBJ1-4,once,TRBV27,CASSFLGQGNEKLFF
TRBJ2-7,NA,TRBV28,CASSLVSSGRRNEQYF
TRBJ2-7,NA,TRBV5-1,CASSLYLAISSYEQYF
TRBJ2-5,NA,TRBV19,CASSRRGGTSGVQETQYF
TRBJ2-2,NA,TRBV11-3,CASSLGQGAAGELFF
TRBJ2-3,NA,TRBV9,CASSEGTNVDTQYF
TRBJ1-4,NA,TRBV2,CASSGGTGVFF
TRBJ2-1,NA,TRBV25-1,CASSEFTLAGSNNEQFF
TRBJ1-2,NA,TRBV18,CASSPLGDYGYTF
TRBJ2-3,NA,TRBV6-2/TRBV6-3,CASSYSAVSTDTQYF
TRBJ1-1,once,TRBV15,CATSRVTGTVNTEAFF
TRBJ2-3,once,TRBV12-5,CASGSGTSGRAADTQYF
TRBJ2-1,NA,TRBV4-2,CAVRPRGAGYNEQFF
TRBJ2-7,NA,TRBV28,CASRGTGEYF
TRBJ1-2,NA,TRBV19,CASSRGQARYGYTF
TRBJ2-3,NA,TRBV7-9,CASSLDGSTDTQYF
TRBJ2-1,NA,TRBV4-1,CASSSGTSPYNEQFF
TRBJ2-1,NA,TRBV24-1,CATSEFSGSSYNEQFF
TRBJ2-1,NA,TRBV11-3,CASSLDSAGGRNEQFF
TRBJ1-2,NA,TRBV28,CASSSVVTGYTF
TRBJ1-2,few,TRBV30,CAWSTIRGQGGYTF
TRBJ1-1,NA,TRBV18,CASSPAGGNSEAFF
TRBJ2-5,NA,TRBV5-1,CASIGGGHQETQYF
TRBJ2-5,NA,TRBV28,CASSSKLSFSGRYQETQYF
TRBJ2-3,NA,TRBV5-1,CASSLVERGTDTQYF
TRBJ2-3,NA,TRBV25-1,CASSGGTSGSTDTQYF
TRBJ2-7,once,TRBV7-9,CASSPPVTGYEQYF
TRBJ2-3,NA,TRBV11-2,CASFIAGGSVTDTQYF
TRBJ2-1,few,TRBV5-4,CASSWKTSGSNEQFF
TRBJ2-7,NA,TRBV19,CASSIAGRAFVYEQYF
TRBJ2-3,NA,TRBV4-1,CASSQELARPRTDTQYF
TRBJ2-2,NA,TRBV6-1,CASSEVGGRVNGELFF
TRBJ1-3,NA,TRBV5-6,CASSLQPDRGYTIYF
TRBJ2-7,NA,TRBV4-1,CASSQPWGTGPTYEQYF
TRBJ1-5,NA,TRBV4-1,CASSQGQGTSNQPQHF
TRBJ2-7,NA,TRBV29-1,CSVGGLAGTEQYF
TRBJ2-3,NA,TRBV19,CASSIEGGLSTDTQYF
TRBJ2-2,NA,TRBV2,CASRSTSGRPGELFF
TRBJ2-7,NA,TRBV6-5,CASQTSGRREQYF